These 30 T cell receptor beta chains share one sample of origin, sequenced in a study of cytotoxic CD8 clonotypes in ibrutinib-treated CLL. Sequenced by immunoSEQ multiplex PCR; TCRdb stores in-frame clones only, minus some. The sample carries 130,000 or so clones, around three quarters recorded once. Sequences were derived from PBMCs, sampled after 12 months of ibrutinib treatment. These receptors originate from a human donor with chronic lymphocytic leukemia.

V gene TRBV13 combines with J gene TRBJ2-1; 13 bases map to TRBD2. The CDR3 extends over 19 amino acids. After removal of 5 bases from V and 6 bases from J, the junction contained 16 bases not matched to a gene. The V gene's germline CDR1 is PRHDT and CDR2 FYEKMQ (reference sequence). This CDR3 reads CASSPGLAGVRGWANEQFF. The CDR3 coding sequence is TGTGCCAGCAGCCCCGGACTAGCGGGAGTGAGAGGATGGGCCAATGAGCAGTTCTTC.

The chain links TRBV7-9 to TRBJ2-6; D might be TRBD2 (5 bases). V gave up 6 bases and J gave up 4 bases, with 13 bases separating them. This CDR3 is built from 15 residues. The V gene's germline CDR1 is SEHNR and CDR2 FQNEAQ (reference sequence). The CDR3 region has the DNA TGTGCCAGCAGTTGGCGGGTAACGGGGGCCAACGTCCTGACTTTC. Protein: CASSWRVTGANVLTF.

The gene calls are TRBV13 and TRBJ1-2; D remains ambiguous. The V end lost 3 bases, the J end lost 0 bases, and 8 bases lay between the germline ends. Looked up from germline, CDR1 is PRHDT and CDR2 is FYEKMQ (reference sequence). The CDR3 consists of 14 residues. The CDR3 DNA reads as TGTGCCAGCAGCTTGTTCAGAGCTAACTATGGCTACACCTTC. It codes for CASSLFRANYGYTF. The variable domain in full, with the rest retrieved from reference TRBV13 and TRBJ1-2, is AAGVIQSPRHLIKEKRETATLKCYPIPRHDTVYWYQQGPGQDPQFLISFYEKMQSDKGSIPDRFSAQQFSDYHSELNMSSLELGDSALYFCASSLFRANYGYTFGSGTRLTVV.

This chain links TRBV5-4 with TRBJ2-5, with 8 bases lining up with TRBD1. The CDR3 contains 16 residues. The V gene end was trimmed by 2 bases and the J gene end by 4 bases; junction bases not matched to a gene: 10. The V gene's germline CDR1 is SGHNT and CDR2 YYREEE (reference sequence). CDR3 sequence: CASSLFQGATRETQYF. The CDR3 nucleotides are TGTGCCAGCAGCTTATTTCAGGGGGCTACGAGAGAGACCCAGTACTTC. Full variable domain (remainder filled in from reference TRBV5-4 and TRBJ2-5): ETGVTQSPTHLIKTRGQQVTLRCSSQSGHNTVSWYQQALGQGPQFIFQYYREEENGRGNFPPRFSGLQFPNYSSELNVNALELDDSALYLCASSLFQGATRETQYFGPGTRLLVL.

This chain links TRBV19 with TRBJ2-2; perhaps D is TRBD1 or TRBD2 (5 bases each). This CDR3 region has 13 residues. CDR1 and CDR2 (germline): LNHDA, SQIVND (reference sequence). V dropped 7 bases and J dropped 6 bases, with 12 bases sitting between them. The chain's CDR3 is CASTARGAGELFF. In DNA, the CDR3 is TGTGCCAGTACCGCCCGGGGCGCCGGGGAGCTGTTTTTT.

The chain combines TRBV5-1 with TRBJ2-1, with 11 bases that match TRBD2. Germline-derived CDR1 and CDR2 are SGHRS and YFSETQ. The CDR3 consists of 18 residues. With V trimmed by 0 bases and J by 6 bases, 11 bases remained unmatched. CDR3 in amino acids: CASSLVYLAGGLLNEQFF. The CDR3 nucleotides are TGCGCCAGCAGCTTGGTTTATCTAGCGGGAGGTCTTCTCAATGAGCAGTTCTTC.

This clone was counted a single time. The chain carries TRBV18 and TRBJ2-6; D gene uncertain. Germline-derived CDR1 and CDR2 are KGHSH and LQKENI. The V and J ends lost 0 bases and 2 bases respectively, with 11 bases between them. The CDR3 contains 17 residues. The CDR3: CASSPPLAVPGANVLTF. CDR3 bases: TGTGCCAGCTCACCACCTCTTGCTGTTCCTGGGGCCAACGTCCTGACTTTC.

The chain employs TRBV28 and TRBJ1-5; D perhaps matches TRBD1 (5 bases). V gave up 7 bases and J gave up 0 bases, with 13 bases separating them. Germline assignment: CDR1 MDHEN and CDR2 SYDVKM. This CDR3 comprises 15 residues. The DNA for the CDR3 is TGTGCCAGCACCCGAAGGGGATATAGCAATCAGCCCCAGCATTTT. Translated: CASTRRGYSNQPQHF. Full variable domain (remainder filled in from reference TRBV28 and TRBJ1-5): DVKVTQSSRYLVKRTGEKVFLECVQDMDHENMFWYRQDPGLGLRLIYFSYDVKMKEKGDIPEGYSVSREKKERFSLILESASTNQTSMYLCASTRRGYSNQPQHFGDGTRLSIL.

This sequence joins TRBV5-6 and TRBJ2-5; a weak D match, TRBD2 (5 bases). Germline values: CDR1 SGHDT, CDR2 YYEEEE. V lost 1 base, J lost 5 bases, and 12 bases lay in between. This CDR3 comprises 14 residues. In DNA, the CDR3 is TGTGCCAGCAGCTTGCTACGGGGTGGGGAGACCCAGTACTTC. Residues: CASSLLRGGETQYF.

This clone appeared once. V is TRBV15 and J is TRBJ2-1; D could derive from TRBD1 or TRBD2 (5 bases each). The ends were cut back, 5 bases at V and 7 bases at J, with 12 bases in the middle. This CDR3 contains 13 residues. CDR1 and CDR2 from the germline V gene are LNHNV and YYDKDF (reference sequence). CDR3 loop: CATSWDRQNEQFF. CDR3 coding DNA: TGTGCCACCAGCTGGGACCGCCAGAATGAGCAGTTCTTC.

This chain connects TRBV5-1 to TRBJ1-1; 7 positions match TRBD1. The V gene's germline CDR1 is SGHRS and CDR2 YFSETQ. The CDR3 totals 14 residues. J lost 3 bases, V lost 4 bases, and 6 bases had no gene match. The CDR3 sequence: CASSKTGLDTEAFF. The DNA for the CDR3 is TGCGCCAGCAGCAAGACAGGGTTGGACACTGAAGCTTTCTTT. The variable domain in full, completed from reference TRBV5-1 and TRBJ1-1, reads KAGVTQTPRYLIKTRGQQVTLSCSPISGHRSVSWYQQTPGQGLQFLFEYFSETQRNKGNFPGRFSGRQFSNSRSEMNVSTLELGDSALYLCASSKTGLDTEAFFGQGTRLTVV.

The chain employs TRBV6-1 and TRBJ2-7, with 8 bases that match TRBD1. This CDR3 comprises 15 residues. Germline-derived CDR1 and CDR2 are MNHNS and SASEGT. After removal of 4 bases from V and 0 bases from J, the junction contained 5 bases not matched to a gene. For the CDR3, the DNA is TGTGCCAGCAGTGGCCCGACAGGGGCCTCCTACGAGCAGTACTTC. Encoded protein: CASSGPTGASYEQYF.

This chain joins TRBV7-6 and TRBJ2-5, with D maybe TRBD1 (5 bases). The V and J ends lost 5 bases and 0 bases respectively, with 7 bases between them. This CDR3 spans 13 amino acids. Germline V CDR1 and CDR2: SGHVS, FNYEAQ. The DNA for the CDR3 is TGTGCCAGCAGCAAGGGGTACCAAGAGACCCAGTACTTC. This encodes CASSKGYQETQYF.

This chain joins TRBV19 and TRBJ1-1, with D hard to call. V dropped 7 bases and J dropped 5 bases, with 17 bases sitting between them. In germline, CDR1 is LNHDA, CDR2 SQIVND (reference sequence). This CDR3 region has 14 residues. Here the CDR3 reads CASKRHGSGTEAFF. CDR3 DNA sequence: TGTGCCAGTAAAAGGCACGGGAGTGGGACTGAAGCTTTCTTT.

The chain employs TRBV2 and TRBJ2-3; 8 nucleotides agree with TRBD1. CDR1 SNHLY and CDR2 FYNNEI come from the germline V gene. V was pared by 6 bases and J by 8 bases, with 10 bases of the junction left unmatched. The CDR3 totals 14 residues. Here the CDR3 reads CASRGQVLTGTQYF. The CDR3 region has the DNA TGTGCCAGCAGGGGACAGGTGCTTACGGGTACGCAGTATTTT.

This rearrangement joins TRBV6-1 to TRBJ2-1; no definite D call. Per germline, CDR1 MNHNS and CDR2 SASEGT. The CDR3 is 14 residues long. Trimming stripped 6 bases from V and 0 bases from J, with 9 bases between. This CDR3 is CASREISSYNEQFF. The CDR3 nucleotides are TGTGCCAGCAGAGAGATAAGCTCCTACAATGAGCAGTTCTTC.

The chain combines TRBV7-3 with TRBJ2-1; the D gene is possibly TRBD2 (5 bases). Germline CDR1 is SGHTA and CDR2 is FQGTGA. V lost 4 bases and J 0 bases, leaving 16 bases between the germline ends. The length of the CDR3 is 17 residues. The CDR3 nucleotides read TGTGCCAGCAGCTCACCGGGCCTTACTAGCTCCTACAATGAGCAGTTCTTC. Protein sequence: CASSSPGLTSSYNEQFF.

The genes are TRBV27 and TRBJ1-1; D possibly corresponds to TRBD1 (5 bases). V dropped 6 bases and J dropped 0 bases, with 14 bases sitting between them. There are 15 residues in the CDR3. Germline CDR1 and CDR2: MNHEY and SMNVEV (reference sequence). The CDR3 DNA reads as TGTGCCAGCAGCTTGATTCGGGGCATGAACACTGAAGCTTTCTTT. Protein product: CASSLIRGMNTEAFF.

This clone was seen more than once but under ten times. The chain combines TRBV5-6 with TRBJ1-2; D is uncertain. With 0 bases removed from V and 6 bases from J, the gap between germline ends came to 6 bases. This CDR3 contains 12 residues. Germline V gives CDR1 SGHDT, CDR2 YYEEEE. The CDR3 spells CASSLGLDGYTF. Written as DNA, the CDR3 is TGTGCCAGCAGCTTGGGTCTGGATGGCTACACCTTC.

The chain joins TRBV4-3 to TRBJ2-3; the D gene is possibly TRBD2 (6 bases). The CDR3 runs 17 residues. V lost 0 bases and J 1 base, leaving 14 bases between the germline ends. Germline V CDR1 and CDR2: LGHNA, YSLEER. The CDR3 sequence: CASSQEGEVGGTDTQYF. In DNA, the CDR3 is TGCGCCAGCAGCCAAGAAGGGGAGGTTGGGGGCACAGATACGCAGTATTTT.

The chain uses TRBV28 and TRBJ2-3; D remains ambiguous. Germline assignment: CDR1 MDHEN and CDR2 SYDVKM. The CDR3 is 15 residues long. Trimming took off 7 bases at V and 1 base at J, with 15 bases between the two ends. Here the CDR3 reads CASIGYPIGTDTQYF. CDR3 bases: TGTGCCAGCATTGGCTACCCTATCGGCACAGATACGCAGTATTTT.

As concerns this clone: Other DNA sequences in the same sample also yield this CDR3. The chain couples TRBV5-5 to TRBJ2-7; maybe TRBD2 (6 bases). The V end lost 4 bases, the J end lost 6 bases, and 29 bases lay between the germline ends. The germline gives CDR1 SGHKS, CDR2 YYEKEE (reference sequence). The CDR3 spans 18 residues. The chain's CDR3 is CASSATLLISGSAGEQYF. CDR3 nucleotide sequence: TGTGCCAGCAGCGCGACGCTCCTCATTAGCGGAAGCGCCGGCGAGCAGTACTTC.

V usage is TRBV25-1 and J usage is TRBJ1-5, with unresolved D. V gave up 4 bases and J gave up 4 bases, with 8 bases separating them. The CDR3 contains 13 residues. Per the germline V gene, CDR1 is MGHDK and CDR2 is SYGVNS. The DNA for the CDR3 is TGTGCCAGCAGTGCTAACGGAAATCAGCCCCAGCATTTT. Translating gives CASSANGNQPQHF.

This chain joins TRBV5-1 and TRBJ2-3, with D maybe TRBD2 (6 bases). The V gene lost 4 bases and the J gene lost 3 bases, with 12 bases spanning the gap. The CDR3 consists of 14 residues. Germline-derived CDR1 and CDR2 are SGHRS and YFSETQ. The CDR3 DNA reads as TGCGCCAGCAGCACCGGAGGGATAACAGATACGCAGTATTTT. Protein sequence: CASSTGGITDTQYF.

This chain connects TRBV28 to TRBJ1-2; D unresolved. The germline CDR1 and CDR2 sequences are MDHEN and SYDVKM. This CDR3 region has 13 residues. V lost 3 bases and J lost 4, with 9 bases in between. The CDR3: CASSFALGYGYTF. In nucleotides, the CDR3 is TGTGCCAGCAGTTTCGCTCTTGGCTATGGCTACACCTTC.

V gene TRBV7-2 combines with J gene TRBJ2-7, with no clear D. Germline loops: CDR1 SGHTA, CDR2 FQGNSA. The CDR3 runs to 13 residues. V was clipped by 1 base and J by 7 bases, with 11 bases between them. The CDR3 nucleotides are TGTGCCAGCAGCTTAGTAGGCTTGGCGGAGCAGTACTTC. It codes for CASSLVGLAEQYF.

This chain links TRBV4-3 with TRBJ1-2, with 7 bases aligning to TRBD1. This CDR3 has 17 amino acids. Germline CDR1 reads LGHNA; CDR2 reads YSLEER. J was trimmed by 3 bases and V by 2 bases; bases with no gene match: 12. CDR3 amino acids: CASSQRNPGQKDYGYTF. The CDR3 coding sequence is TGCGCCAGCAGCCAAAGGAACCCGGGACAGAAGGACTATGGCTACACCTTC.

This rearrangement joins TRBV27 to TRBJ2-7; 9 nucleotides line up with TRBD1. The CDR3 spans 13 residues. After removal of 6 bases from V and 7 bases from J, the junction contained 7 bases not matched to a gene. Germline CDR1 MNHEY, CDR2 SMNVEV (reference sequence). The CDR3 DNA is TGTGCCAGCAGGCAAACAGGGGGCCATGAGCAGTACTTC. Residues: CASRQTGGHEQYF.

The genes are TRBV2 and TRBJ1-5; 9 bases are shared with TRBD1. Germline CDR1 reads SNHLY; CDR2 reads FYNNEI. The CDR3 covers 14 residues. V shed 4 bases and J 5 bases; nucleotides not matched to a gene: 3. The CDR3 DNA reads as TGTGCCAGCAGTGGGACAGGGGAACATCAGCCCCAGCATTTT. Encoded protein: CASSGTGEHQPQHF.

V usage is TRBV19 and J usage is TRBJ2-5, with D maybe TRBD2 (6 bases). Per germline, CDR1 LNHDA and CDR2 SQIVND (reference sequence). The V gene lost 5 bases and the J gene lost 5 bases, with 15 bases spanning the gap. The CDR3 covers 14 residues. The CDR3 loop is CASSPRAAGETQYF. DNA for the CDR3: TGTGCCAGTAGTCCGAGGGCCGCGGGGGAGACCCAGTACTTC.